Following are 25 T cell receptor beta chains from one sample sequenced in a study of T cell repertoires in cytomegalovirus infection. Each CDR3 protein is one row after TCRdb ran MiXCR on the reads. Of some 100,000 distinct CDR3 sequences listed, about 25% are singletons. The sample consisted of CD8+ T cells from PBMCs. The source is a human donor in good health (CMV status not recorded). Some clones in this sample may be carry-over from other donors' samples.

This clonotype has only a few counts. The chain has TRBV6-5 and TRBJ2-2, with TRBD1 matching 8 bases. The CDR3 extends over 17 amino acids. V lost 4 bases and J lost 0; bases outside the gene matches: 7. Per the germline V gene, CDR1 is MNHEY and CDR2 is SVGAGI. This chain's CDR3 is CASSLGQDYANTGELFF. For the CDR3, the DNA is TGTGCCAGCAGTTTGGGACAGGACTACGCGAACACCGGGGAGCTGTTTTTT.

This clonotype has at least ten counts. The V and J genes are TRBV7-2 and TRBJ2-1, with 10 bases fitting TRBD2. Trimming took 5 bases from V and 7 from J; bases not matched to a gene: 8. In germline, CDR1 is SGHTA, CDR2 FQGNSA. The CDR3 is 15 amino acids. The CDR3 DNA sequence: TGTGCCAGCAGCCCTAGCGGGAGTAGTTGGAATGAGCAGTTCTTC. It yields the protein CASSPSGSSWNEQFF.

This sequence joins TRBV6-6 and TRBJ1-5; unclear D gene. Germline assignment: CDR1 MNHNY and CDR2 SVGAGI (reference sequence). This CDR3 has 14 amino acids. With 2 bases removed from V and 4 bases from J, the gap between germline ends came to 9 bases. CDR3 coding DNA: TGTGCCAGCAGTTACGTGAGCGGAAATCAGCCCCAGCATTTT. As protein: CASSYVSGNQPQHF.

The sample holds a few counts of this clonotype. The chain is built from TRBV14 and TRBJ2-5; D may be TRBD1 or TRBD2 (6 bases each). Trimming shortened V by 1 base and J by 1 base, and 16 bases separated the two germline ends. The CDR3 is made up of 17 amino acids. Per germline, CDR1 SGHDN and CDR2 FVKESK. The CDR3 here is CASSQVRGHKIQETQYF. CDR3 sequence (DNA): TGTGCCAGCAGCCAAGTCCGGGGGCATAAGATCCAAGAGACCCAGTACTTC. The full variable domain, rest sourced from reference TRBV14 and TRBJ2-5, is EAGVTQFPSHSVIEKGQTVTLRCDPISGHDNLYWYRRVMGKEIKFLLHFVKESKQDESGMPNNRFLAERTGGTYSTLKVQPAELEDSGVYFCASSQVRGHKIQETQYFGPGTRLLVL.

Many counts were recorded for this clonotype. The rearrangement links TRBV7-9 to TRBJ2-7, with D hard to call. The germline V gene has CDR1 SEHNR and CDR2 FQNEAQ (reference sequence). V gave up 5 bases and J gave up 0 bases, with 8 bases separating them. This CDR3 has 13 residues. CDR3 amino acids: CASSGTVSYEQYF. CDR3 DNA: TGTGCCAGCAGCGGCACGGTCTCCTACGAGCAGTACTTC.

There are a few counts of this clonotype. The gene calls are TRBV6-2 or TRBV6-3 and TRBJ1-1; D possibly corresponds to TRBD1 (6 bases). The CDR3 has 12 amino acids. The V end was cut by 6 bases, the J end by 6 bases, with 11 bases between. The germline V gene has CDR1 MNHEY and CDR2 SVGEGT. The chain's CDR3 is CASSRTVAEAFF. The CDR3 DNA follows: TGTGCCAGCAGCCGGACAGTTGCTGAAGCTTTCTTT.

In its sample, this clonotype was seen many times. The rearrangement joins TRBV7-8 to TRBJ2-7, with 9 nucleotides matching TRBD1. Looked up from germline, CDR1 is SGHVS and CDR2 is FQNEAQ. The trim removed 4 bases at V and 6 bases at J, leaving 4 bases unmatched. This CDR3 comprises 13 residues. CDR3 bases: TGTGCCAGCAGCTACAGGGGGCAGGTCGAGCAGTACTTC. Translated: CASSYRGQVEQYF.

V is TRBV20-1 and J is TRBJ2-7, with D perhaps given as TRBD1 or TRBD2 (6 bases each). This CDR3 has 15 amino acids. The V and J ends lost 0 bases and 1 base respectively, with 13 bases between them. CDR1 and CDR2 from the germline V gene are DFQATT and SNEGSKA (reference sequence). DNA for the CDR3: TGCAGTGCTAGAGACAGAGGGGGACTTTCCTACGAGCAGTACTTC. Encoded protein: CSARDRGGLSYEQYF.

The rearrangement links TRBV20-1 to TRBJ2-2; TRBD2 aligns across 13 bases. V lost 5 bases to trimming and J lost 5 bases; unmatched junction nucleotides: 5. Germline V gene lookup returns CDR1 DFQATT and CDR2 SNEGSKA (reference sequence). This CDR3 has 15 amino acids. CDR3 residues: CSAVQTSGGTGELFF. CDR3 coding DNA: TGCAGTGCTGTTCAGACTAGCGGGGGGACCGGGGAGCTGTTTTTT.

V is TRBV28 and J is TRBJ1-5; D unclear. Trimming removed 5 bases at V and 3 bases at J, with 8 bases between. The CDR3 runs 13 residues. CDR1 MDHEN and CDR2 SYDVKM come from the germline V gene. The CDR3 region is CASSLRLNQPQHF. In DNA, the CDR3 is TGTGCCAGCAGTCTCCGACTCAATCAGCCCCAGCATTTT.

J is TRBJ2-7 and V is TRBV6-1; TRBD1 matches at 7 bases. Looked up from germline, CDR1 is MNHNS and CDR2 is SASEGT. The CDR3 spans 14 residues. V dropped 5 bases and J dropped 0; count of bases not matched to a gene: 4. In nucleotides, the CDR3 is TGTGCCAGCAGTCCGACAGGGTTCTCCTACGAGCAGTACTTC. Protein product: CASSPTGFSYEQYF.

This clonotype has only a few counts. CDR3 DNA: TGCAGTGCTAGGCTCGGGGGGACTAATGAAAAACTGTTTTTT. It codes for CSARLGGTNEKLFF. V usage is TRBV20-1 and J usage is TRBJ1-4, with D possibly being TRBD1 (5 bases). Looked up from germline, CDR1 is DFQATT and CDR2 is SNEGSKA (reference sequence). The length of the CDR3 is 14 residues. V was clipped by 3 bases and J by 2 bases, with 10 bases between them.

This clonotype was seen repeatedly, ten times or more. The genes are TRBV7-9 and TRBJ2-5; 7 bases line up with TRBD1. CDR3 length: 15 residues. Trimming at V came to 4 bases and at J to 1 base, leaving 6 bases not matched to a gene. Germline V lookup: CDR1 SEHNR, CDR2 FQNEAQ (reference sequence). CDR3 region: CASSSGSGGQETQYF. The CDR3 DNA reads as TGTGCCAGCAGCTCAGGGTCAGGGGGCCAAGAGACCCAGTACTTC.

This clonotype was counted a few times. The rearrangement uses TRBV14 and TRBJ2-2; no reliable D call. The CDR3 contains 16 residues. Trimming took off 1 base at V and 1 base at J, with 10 bases between the two ends. Germline V gene lookup returns CDR1 SGHDN and CDR2 FVKESK. The CDR3 DNA reads as TGTGCCAGCAGCCAAGCGTCGCAGATGAACACCGGGGAGCTGTTTTTT. Translation: CASSQASQMNTGELFF.

This clonotype was picked up many times. Germline and junction disagree at one end, which may indicate a read error. The rearrangement joins TRBV7-7 to TRBJ2-1, with 9 bases fitting TRBD2. CDR1 and CDR2 (germline): SSHAT, FNYEAQ (reference sequence). CDR3 size: 15 residues. The CDR3 DNA reads as TGTGCTAGCAGCTTAGATCCTAGCGGGGTCGATGAGCAGTTCTTC. Translated: CASSLDPSGVDEQFF.

This clonotype showed up many times. The rearrangement uses TRBV7-3 and TRBJ2-3, with 9 bases fitting TRBD2. The CDR3 has 16 residues. The trim removed 1 base at V and 2 bases at J, leaving 4 bases unmatched. Germline V gives CDR1 SGHTA, CDR2 FQGTGA. The CDR3 loop is CASSLITSGPTDTQYF. The CDR3 DNA follows: TGTGCCAGCAGCTTAATAACTAGCGGGCCCACAGATACGCAGTATTTT.

This clonotype was counted only a few times. This rearrangement joins TRBV18 to TRBJ1-6, with 7 bases aligning to TRBD1. The germline CDR1 and CDR2 sequences are KGHSH and LQKENI. Trimming removed 5 bases from V and 0 bases from J; junction bases left unmatched: 1. The CDR3 extends over 15 amino acids. CDR3 nucleotides: TGTGCCAGCTCAGGGACAGACTCCTATAATTCACCCCTCCACTTT. Its translation is CASSGTDSYNSPLHF.

This clonotype was observed a handful of times. A read error may account for a junction end that differs from germline. This rearrangement joins TRBV7-2 to TRBJ2-7; perhaps TRBD1 as D (5 bases). Germline-derived CDR1 and CDR2 are SGHTA and FQGNSA. The CDR3 is made up of 15 amino acids. CDR3 amino acids: CASSLEWQGSHEQYF. The DNA of the CDR3 is TGTGCCAGCAGCTTAGAGTGGCAGGGCTCCCACGAGCAGTACTTC.

The sample holds a few counts of this clonotype. The V and J genes are TRBV3-1 and TRBJ1-1; D unresolved. The CDR3 sequence is 14 residues long. Looked up from germline, CDR1 is LGHDT and CDR2 is YNNKEL (reference sequence). Trimming shortened V by 2 bases and J by 0 bases, and 7 bases separated the two germline ends. The CDR3 nucleotides read TGTGCCAGCAGCCAAAGTTCAATGAACACTGAAGCTTTCTTT. Translation gives CASSQSSMNTEAFF.

Ten or more counts support this clonotype. The chain carries TRBV7-2 and TRBJ2-7, with a weak D call TRBD1 (5 bases). The CDR3 has 14 amino acids. Trimming removed 3 bases at V and 4 bases at J, with 13 bases between. Germline V CDR1 and CDR2: SGHTA, FQGNSA. The CDR3 nucleotides read TGTGCCAGCAGCTTCTCGACAGTGAAGTACGAGCAGTACTTC. Translated: CASSFSTVKYEQYF. The entire variable domain, with the rest obtained from reference TRBV7-2 and TRBJ2-7, is as follows: GAGVSQSPSNKVTEKGKDVELRCDPISGHTALYWYRQSLGQGLEFLIYFQGNSAPDKSGLPSDRFSAERTGGSVSTLTIQRTQQEDSAVYLCASSFSTVKYEQYFGPGTRLTVT.

This chain uses TRBV7-4 with TRBJ1-1, with D unclear. Trimming removed 4 bases at V and 3 bases at J, with 9 bases between. There are 13 residues in the CDR3. Germline V gene lookup returns CDR1 SGHVT and CDR2 SQSDAQ. The CDR3 bases are TGTGCCAGCAGCTCAGGACTAGACACTGAAGCTTTCTTT. This encodes CASSSGLDTEAFF.

This clonotype was detected ten times or more. The chain couples TRBV6-2 or TRBV6-3 to TRBJ2-1, with D perhaps matching TRBD2 (6 bases). Germline V gene sequence: CDR1 MNHEY, CDR2 SVGEGT. V was shortened by 6 bases and J by 5 bases, with 11 bases between the two germline ends. The CDR3 has 13 amino acids. DNA for the CDR3: TGTGCCAGCAGAGTGGACTACGACAATGAGCAGTTCTTC. Translating gives CASRVDYDNEQFF.

There are many counts of this clonotype. The V gene is TRBV20-1, the J gene TRBJ2-7; 8 nucleotides agree with TRBD1. Germline-derived CDR1 and CDR2 are DFQATT and SNEGSKA (reference sequence). Germline trimming cut 6 bases from V and 2 bases from J; bases unmatched to any gene: 12. The CDR3 contains 15 residues. The chain's CDR3 is CSAHPPGQGTYEQYF. The CDR3 nucleotides are TGCAGTGCCCATCCCCCCGGACAGGGTACCTACGAGCAGTACTTC.

This rearrangement joins TRBV28 to TRBJ2-1; no firm D call. V lost 5 bases and J lost 8, with 4 bases in between. In germline, CDR1 is MDHEN, CDR2 SYDVKM. This CDR3 region has 10 residues. CDR3: CASSGDEQFF. The CDR3 bases are TGTGCCAGCAGTGGAGATGAGCAGTTCTTC.

This chain connects TRBV7-9 to TRBJ2-2; D is possibly TRBD1 or TRBD2 (5 bases each). Germline V gene sequence: CDR1 SEHNR, CDR2 FQNEAQ (reference sequence). This CDR3 region has 11 residues. The CDR3 region has the DNA TGTGGGGGACCAAGAACCGGGGAGCTGTTTTTT. It translates to CGGPRTGELFF.